Here is one T cell receptor (beta chain) with its context. Its antigen is undetermined. The sample originates from a study of T cells expressing NK-cell markers. The overall study: HCMV serostatus: seven of eight sequenced donors positive, one negative.

The CDR3 sequence is 15 residues long. Germline CDR1 reads SGHRS; CDR2 reads YFSETQ. Generation of TCR beta cDNA was performed by 5'RACE template switching incorporating UMIs. TCRdb re-called the 5' RACE reads and shows each CDR3 protein once, DNA omitted. The sample data list about 380,000 distinct CDR3 sequences. Study-level findings and limits: In 5 or 6 donors, dominant NKG2C+ clonotypes were roughly 1.0-7.5% of CD8+ T cells. Once again these clonotypes came out on top in the CD3+CD56-NKG2C+ fraction of a few donors.

Material for sequencing was blood T cells: a sorted CD56 or NKG2C T cell subset, CD4+ or CD8+ T cells, or bulk PBMC T cells (not recorded which). V usage is TRBV5-1 and J usage is TRBJ2-1; TCRdb designates TRBD2, a call that cannot be tested without DNA. This sequence was found in a man aged 18-75 years in good health. CDR3 amino acids: CASSLGPAGGYEQFF. The whole variable domain, filled in from reference TRBV5-1 and TRBJ2-1, reads KAGVTQTPRYLIKTRGQQVTLSCSPISGHRSVSWYQQTPGQGLQFLFEYFSETQRNKGNFPGRFSGRQFSNSRSEMNVSTLELGDSALYLCASSLGPAGGYEQFFGPGTRLTVL.